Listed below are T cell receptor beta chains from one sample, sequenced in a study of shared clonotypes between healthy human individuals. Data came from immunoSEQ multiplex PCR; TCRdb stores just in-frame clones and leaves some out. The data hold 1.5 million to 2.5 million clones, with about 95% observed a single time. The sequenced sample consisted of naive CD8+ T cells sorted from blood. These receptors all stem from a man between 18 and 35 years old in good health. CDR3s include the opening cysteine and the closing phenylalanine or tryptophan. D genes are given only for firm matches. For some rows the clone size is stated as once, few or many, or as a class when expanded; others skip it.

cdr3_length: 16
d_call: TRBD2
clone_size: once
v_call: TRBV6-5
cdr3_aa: CASSYSAGDRGNEQFF

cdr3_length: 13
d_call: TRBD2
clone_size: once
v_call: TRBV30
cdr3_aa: CAWTGLAGDEQFF

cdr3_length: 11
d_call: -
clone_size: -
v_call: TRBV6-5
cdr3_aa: CASRFNTEAFF

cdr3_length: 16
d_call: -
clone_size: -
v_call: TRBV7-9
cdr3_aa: CASSSFVSGYTDTQYF

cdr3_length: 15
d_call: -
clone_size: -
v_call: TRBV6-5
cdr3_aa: CASSYTGGSTDTQYF

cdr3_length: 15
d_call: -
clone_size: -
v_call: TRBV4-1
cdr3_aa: CASSQGVLFQETQYF

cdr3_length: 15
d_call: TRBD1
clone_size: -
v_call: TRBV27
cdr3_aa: CASSLGTGVYNEQFF

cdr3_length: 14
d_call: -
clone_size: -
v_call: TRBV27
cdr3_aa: CASRYSGAEYEAFF

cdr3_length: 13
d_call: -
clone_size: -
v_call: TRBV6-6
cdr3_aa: CASNHQGEYGYTF

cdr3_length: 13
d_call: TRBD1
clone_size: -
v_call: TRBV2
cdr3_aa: CATLGQGTEKLFF

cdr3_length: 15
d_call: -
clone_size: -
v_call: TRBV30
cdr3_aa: CAWSAGQTMNTEAFF

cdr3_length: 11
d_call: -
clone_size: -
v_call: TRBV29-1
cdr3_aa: CSAGSSYEQYF

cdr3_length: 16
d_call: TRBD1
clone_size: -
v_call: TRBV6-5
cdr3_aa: CASSYRDRGFTGELFF

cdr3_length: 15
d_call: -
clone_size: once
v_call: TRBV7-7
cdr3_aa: CASSLDSSSYNEQFF

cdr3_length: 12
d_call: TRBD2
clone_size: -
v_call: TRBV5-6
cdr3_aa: CASSAGGNEQYF

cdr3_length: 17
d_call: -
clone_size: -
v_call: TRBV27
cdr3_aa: CASRPWSYPESTNEQFF

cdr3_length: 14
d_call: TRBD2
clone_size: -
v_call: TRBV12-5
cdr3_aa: CASGTGEGLNEQFF

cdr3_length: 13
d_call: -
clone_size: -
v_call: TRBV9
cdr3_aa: CASSVAETYEQYF

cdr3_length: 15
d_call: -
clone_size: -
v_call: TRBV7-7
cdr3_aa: CASSLGEGAGNTIYF

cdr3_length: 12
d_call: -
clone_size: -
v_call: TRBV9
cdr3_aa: CASSYPPGELFF

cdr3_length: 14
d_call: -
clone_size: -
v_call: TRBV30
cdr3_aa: CAWSVGGLTDTQYF

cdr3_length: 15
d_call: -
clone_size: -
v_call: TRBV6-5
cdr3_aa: CASSYFPGSGETQYF

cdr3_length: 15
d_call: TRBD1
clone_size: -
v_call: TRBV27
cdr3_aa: CASSLTGVPNQPQHF

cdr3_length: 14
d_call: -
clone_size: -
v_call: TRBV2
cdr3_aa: CASSETGPNQPQHF

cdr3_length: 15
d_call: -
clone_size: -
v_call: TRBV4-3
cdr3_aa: CASSQDWGSNQPQHF

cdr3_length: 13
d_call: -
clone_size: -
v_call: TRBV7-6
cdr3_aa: CASSLSGSYEQYF

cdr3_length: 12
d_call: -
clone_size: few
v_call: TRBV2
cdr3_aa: CASINQYRDPTF

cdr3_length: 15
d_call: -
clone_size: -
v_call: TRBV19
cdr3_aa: CASSFEAVSYNEQFF

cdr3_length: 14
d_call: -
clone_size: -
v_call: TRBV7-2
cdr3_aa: CASSLVGGNSPLHF

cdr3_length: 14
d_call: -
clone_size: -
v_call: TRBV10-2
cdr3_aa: CASSEPGAGPEAFF

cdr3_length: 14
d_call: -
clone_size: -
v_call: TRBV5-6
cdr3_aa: CASSPSWGADEQYF

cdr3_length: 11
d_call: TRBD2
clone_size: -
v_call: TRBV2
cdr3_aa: CARGGSYEQYF

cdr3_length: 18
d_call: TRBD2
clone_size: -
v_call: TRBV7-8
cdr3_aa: CASSSASGGISSYNEQFF

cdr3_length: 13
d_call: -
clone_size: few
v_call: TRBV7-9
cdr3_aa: CASTLPSNEKLFF

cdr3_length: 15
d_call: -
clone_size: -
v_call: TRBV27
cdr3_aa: CASSLSDPSADGYTF

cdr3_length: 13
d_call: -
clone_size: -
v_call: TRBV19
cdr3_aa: CASSAGTNTEAFF

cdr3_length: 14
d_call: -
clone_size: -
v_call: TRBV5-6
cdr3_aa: CASSPWDGADTQYF

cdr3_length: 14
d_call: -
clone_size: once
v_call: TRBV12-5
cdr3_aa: CASGLAEVYNEQFF

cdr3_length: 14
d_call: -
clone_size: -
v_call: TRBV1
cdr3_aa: CTSSPLRGLYEQYF

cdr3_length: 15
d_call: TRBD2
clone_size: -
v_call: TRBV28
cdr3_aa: CASSVLAGGHNEQFF

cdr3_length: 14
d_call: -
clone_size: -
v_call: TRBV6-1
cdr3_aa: CASSEGAGDYGYTF

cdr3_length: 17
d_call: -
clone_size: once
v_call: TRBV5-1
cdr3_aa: CASSLAIVKSPGNTIYF

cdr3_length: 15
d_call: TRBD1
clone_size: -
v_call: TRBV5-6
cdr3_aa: CASSLAVTGGDEQFF

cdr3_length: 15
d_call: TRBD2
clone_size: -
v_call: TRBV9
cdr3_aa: CASSADSGGAPEQYF

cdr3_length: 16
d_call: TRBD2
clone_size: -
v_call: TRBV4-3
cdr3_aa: CASSQGLAGVFNEQFF

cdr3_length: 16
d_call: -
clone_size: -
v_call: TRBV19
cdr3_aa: CASSMDLVGRKTEAFF

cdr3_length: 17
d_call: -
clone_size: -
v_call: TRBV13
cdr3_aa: CASTTGRDGWMNTEAFF

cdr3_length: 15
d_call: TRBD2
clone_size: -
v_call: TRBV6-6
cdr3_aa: CASSRLAGGSDTQYF

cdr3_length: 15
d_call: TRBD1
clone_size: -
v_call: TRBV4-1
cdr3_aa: CASSSRQGLSHEQYF